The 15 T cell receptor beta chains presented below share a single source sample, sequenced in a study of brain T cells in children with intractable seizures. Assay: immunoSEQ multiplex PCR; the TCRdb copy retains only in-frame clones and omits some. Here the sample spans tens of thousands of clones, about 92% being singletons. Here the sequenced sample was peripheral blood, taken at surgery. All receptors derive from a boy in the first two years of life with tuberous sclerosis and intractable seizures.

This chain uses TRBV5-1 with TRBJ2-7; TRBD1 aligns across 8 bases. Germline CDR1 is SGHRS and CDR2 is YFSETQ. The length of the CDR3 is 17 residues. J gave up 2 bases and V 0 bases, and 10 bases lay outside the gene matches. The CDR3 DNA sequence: TGCGCCAGCAGCTTGGCCGTTGGGACAGGAGACACCTACGAGCAGTACTTC. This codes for CASSLAVGTGDTYEQYF.

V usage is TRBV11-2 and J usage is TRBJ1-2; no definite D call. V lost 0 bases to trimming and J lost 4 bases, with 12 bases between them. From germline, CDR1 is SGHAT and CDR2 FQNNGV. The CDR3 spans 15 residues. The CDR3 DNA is TGTGCCAGCAGCTTAGATTTTGGCAGATTCTATGGCTACACCTTC. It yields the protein CASSLDFGRFYGYTF.

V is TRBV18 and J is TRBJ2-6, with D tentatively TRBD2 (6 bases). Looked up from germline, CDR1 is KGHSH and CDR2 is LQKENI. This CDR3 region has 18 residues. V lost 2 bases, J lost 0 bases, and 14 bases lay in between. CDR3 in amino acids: CASSPWRDLLSGANVLTF. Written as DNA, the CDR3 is TGTGCCAGCTCACCATGGCGGGATTTGCTCTCTGGGGCCAACGTCCTGACTTTC.

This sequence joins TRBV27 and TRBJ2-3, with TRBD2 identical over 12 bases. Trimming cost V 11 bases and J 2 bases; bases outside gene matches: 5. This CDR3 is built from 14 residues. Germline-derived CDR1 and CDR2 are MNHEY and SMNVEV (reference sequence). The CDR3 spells CAGRLAGVTDTQYF. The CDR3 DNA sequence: TGTGCCGGACGACTAGCGGGGGTCACAGATACGCAGTATTTT.

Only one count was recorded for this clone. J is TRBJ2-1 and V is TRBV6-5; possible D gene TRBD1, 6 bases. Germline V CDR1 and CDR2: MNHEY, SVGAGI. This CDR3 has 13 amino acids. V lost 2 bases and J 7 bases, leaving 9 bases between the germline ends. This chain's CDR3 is CASSYPGTNEQFF. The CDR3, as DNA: TGTGCCAGCAGTTACCCCGGGACAAATGAGCAGTTCTTC.

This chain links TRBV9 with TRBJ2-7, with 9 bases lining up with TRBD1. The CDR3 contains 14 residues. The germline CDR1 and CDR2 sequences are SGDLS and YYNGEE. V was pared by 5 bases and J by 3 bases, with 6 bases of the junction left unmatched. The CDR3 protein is CASSPGQGGYEQYF. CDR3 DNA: TGTGCCAGCAGTCCGGGACAGGGAGGCTACGAGCAGTACTTC.

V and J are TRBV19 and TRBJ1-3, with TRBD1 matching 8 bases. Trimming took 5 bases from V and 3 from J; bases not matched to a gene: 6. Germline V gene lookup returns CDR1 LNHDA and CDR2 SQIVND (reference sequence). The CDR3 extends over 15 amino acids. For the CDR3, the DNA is TGTGCCAGTAGTCTCCCTGACAGGGGTGGAAACACCATATATTTT. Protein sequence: CASSLPDRGGNTIYF.

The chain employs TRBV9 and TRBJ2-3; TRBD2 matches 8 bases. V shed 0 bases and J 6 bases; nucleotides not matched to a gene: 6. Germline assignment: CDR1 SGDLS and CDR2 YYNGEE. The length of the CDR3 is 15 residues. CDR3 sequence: CASSVGGGRSDTQYF. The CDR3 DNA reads TGTGCCAGCAGCGTAGGCGGGGGGCGCTCCGATACGCAGTATTTT.

CDR3 bases: TGTGCCAGCAGCTTAGGGTTCCAGGGCGGCGTGAACACTGAAGCTTTCTTT. This encodes CASSLGFQGGVNTEAFF. The V call is TRBV7-9, the J call TRBJ1-1, with D possibly matching TRBD1 (5 bases). V was shortened by 1 base and J by 0 bases, with 15 bases between the two germline ends. The CDR3 is made up of 17 amino acids. Looked up from germline, CDR1 is SEHNR and CDR2 is FQNEAQ (reference sequence).

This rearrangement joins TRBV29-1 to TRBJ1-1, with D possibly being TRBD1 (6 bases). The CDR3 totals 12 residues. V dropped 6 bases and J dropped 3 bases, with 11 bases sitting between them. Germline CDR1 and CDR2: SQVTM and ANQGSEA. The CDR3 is CSVVDSHTEAFF. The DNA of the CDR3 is TGCAGCGTGGTGGACAGTCACACTGAAGCTTTCTTT.

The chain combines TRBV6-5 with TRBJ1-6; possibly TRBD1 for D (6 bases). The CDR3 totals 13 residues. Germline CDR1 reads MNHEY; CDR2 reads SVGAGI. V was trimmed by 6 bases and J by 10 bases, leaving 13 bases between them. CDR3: CASREDSASPLHF. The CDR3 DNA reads TGTGCCAGCAGAGAGGACAGTGCCTCACCCCTCCACTTT.

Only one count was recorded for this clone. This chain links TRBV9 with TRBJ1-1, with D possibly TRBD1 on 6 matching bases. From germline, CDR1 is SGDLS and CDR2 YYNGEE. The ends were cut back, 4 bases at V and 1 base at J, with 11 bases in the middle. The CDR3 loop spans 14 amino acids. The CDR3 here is CASSSRTENTEAFF. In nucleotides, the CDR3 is TGTGCCAGCAGCTCCCGGACAGAGAACACTGAAGCTTTCTTT. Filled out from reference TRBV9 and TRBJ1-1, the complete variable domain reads DSGVTQTPKHLITATGQRVTLRCSPRSGDLSVYWYQQSLDQGLQFLIQYYNGEERAKGNILERFSAQQFPDLHSELNLSSLELGDSALYFCASSSRTENTEAFFGQGTRLTVV.

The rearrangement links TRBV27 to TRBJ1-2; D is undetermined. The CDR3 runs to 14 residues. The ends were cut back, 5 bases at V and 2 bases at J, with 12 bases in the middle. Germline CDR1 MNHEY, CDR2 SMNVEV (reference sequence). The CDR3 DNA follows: TGTGCCAGCAGTCTCTTTGGCCAGAACTATGGCTACACCTTC. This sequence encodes CASSLFGQNYGYTF.

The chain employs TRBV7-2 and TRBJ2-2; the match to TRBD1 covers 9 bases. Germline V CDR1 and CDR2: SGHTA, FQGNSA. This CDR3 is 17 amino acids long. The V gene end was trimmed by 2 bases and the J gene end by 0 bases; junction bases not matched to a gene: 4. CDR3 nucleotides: TGTGCCAGCAGCTTAAAGGGACAGGGCCCGAACACCGGGGAGCTGTTTTTT. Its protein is CASSLKGQGPNTGELFF.

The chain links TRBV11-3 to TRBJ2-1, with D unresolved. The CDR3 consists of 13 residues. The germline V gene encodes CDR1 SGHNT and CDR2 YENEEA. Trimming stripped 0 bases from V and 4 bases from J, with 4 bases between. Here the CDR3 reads CASSLEGYNEQFF. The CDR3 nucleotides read TGTGCCAGCAGCTTAGAGGGGTACAATGAGCAGTTCTTC.